These 22 T cell receptor beta chains were all obtained from the same sample, sequenced in a study of blood T cell repertoires in COVID-19. Produced via immunoSEQ multiplex PCR; TCRdb's table is partial and in-frame only. The sample lists approximately 75,000 clones; approximately 80% were seen once. Sample: peripheral blood. The receptors come from a woman in her forties or fifties with acute or convalescent COVID-19.

This rearrangement joins TRBV24-1 to TRBJ1-5; no definite D call. Germline-derived CDR1 and CDR2 are KGHDR and SFDVKD. The CDR3 extends over 13 amino acids. V was pared by 4 bases and J by 4 bases, with 7 bases between. This CDR3 is CATSDLINQPQHF. The CDR3 region has the DNA TGTGCCACCAGTGACTTAATTAATCAGCCCCAGCATTTT.

The chain has TRBV5-1 and TRBJ2-3, with D unclear. V gave up 0 bases and J gave up 2 bases, with 4 bases separating them. Germline values: CDR1 SGHRS, CDR2 YFSETQ. The CDR3 extends over 13 amino acids. The CDR3: CASSLAYTDTQYF. The CDR3 bases are TGCGCCAGCAGCTTGGCGTACACAGATACGCAGTATTTT.

In this sample, this clone turned up once. The rearrangement joins TRBV14 to TRBJ1-1; 9 nucleotides agree with TRBD1. Germline loops: CDR1 SGHDN, CDR2 FVKESK. CDR3 length: 14 amino acids. V lost 6 bases to trimming and J lost 3 bases; unmatched junction nucleotides: 5. CDR3 sequence: CASRKTGGDTEAFF. The DNA for the CDR3 is TGTGCCAGCAGGAAGACAGGGGGGGACACTGAAGCTTTCTTT.

This sequence joins TRBV6-2 or TRBV6-3 and TRBJ2-7; perhaps TRBD1 as D (6 bases). The germline V and J ends were trimmed by 5 bases and 4 bases, with 9 bases remaining between them. This CDR3 has 12 residues. The V gene's germline CDR1 is MNHEY and CDR2 SVGEGT. CDR3 coding DNA: TGTGCCAGCAGTCGGGACAAGTACGAGCAGTACTTC. The encoded protein is CASSRDKYEQYF.

The chain combines TRBV30 with TRBJ2-7, with 7 bases identical to TRBD1. The CDR3 has 14 residues. CDR1 and CDR2 from the germline V gene are GTSNPN and SVGIG (reference sequence). V dropped 0 bases and J dropped 4; count of bases not matched to a gene: 6. CDR3 coding DNA: TGTGCCTGGAGTGTACGAGGGGGCGCGTACGAGCAGTACTTC. Translated: CAWSVRGGAYEQYF. Drawing the rest from reference TRBV30 and TRBJ2-7, the complete variable domain is SQTIHQWPATLVQPVGSPLSLECTVEGTSNPNLYWYRQAAGRGLQLLFYSVGIGQISSEVPQNLSASRPQDRQFILSSKKLLLSDSGFYLCAWSVRGGAYEQYFGPGTRLTVT.

The chain has TRBV19 and TRBJ2-2; TRBD2 aligns across 7 bases. Germline lookup yields CDR1 LNHDA and CDR2 SQIVND (reference sequence). J was trimmed by 2 bases and V by 6 bases; bases with no gene match: 9. This CDR3 comprises 16 residues. CDR3 sequence (DNA): TGTGCCAGTAGGGGCGGGGGAACAGCCAACACCGGGGAGCTGTTTTTT. It encodes CASRGGGTANTGELFF.

The chain carries TRBV9 and TRBJ2-5, with 9 bases that match TRBD1. The J call may be mistaken, given a closer DNA end match to TRBJ2-7. CDR1 SGDLS and CDR2 YYNGEE come from the germline V gene. The CDR3 contains 19 residues. CDR3 nucleotides: TGTGCCAGCAGCGTAGACCCCTGGGGGGGTACAGGGGGCCCTGTCGAGCAGTACTTC. Translating it yields CASSVDPWGGTGGPVEQYF.

This clone was seen only once. The chain combines TRBV27 with TRBJ1-4; a possible D gene is TRBD1 (6 bases). Per the germline V gene, CDR1 is MNHEY and CDR2 is SMNVEV (reference sequence). Trimming removed 5 bases at V and 12 bases at J, with 16 bases between. This CDR3 spans 13 amino acids. CDR3 sequence (DNA): TGTGCCAGCAGTCCCGGACGCCCAGGGGAACTGTTTTTT. Translation: CASSPGRPGELFF.

The chain couples TRBV28 to TRBJ1-6; 8 bases line up with TRBD1. The CDR3 spans 19 residues. Germline CDR1 is MDHEN and CDR2 is SYDVKM. Losses at the gene ends were 7 bases for V and 0 bases for J; bases not matched to a gene: 14. CDR3 nucleotides: TGTGCCAGCAATAGGGACAGGCAGAGCGGACTCTCCTATAATTCACCCCTCCACTTT. As protein: CASNRDRQSGLSYNSPLHF.

The J gene is TRBJ2-5, the V gene TRBV19; maybe TRBD2 (5 bases). Trimming took off 2 bases at V and 0 bases at J, with 10 bases between the two ends. CDR1 LNHDA and CDR2 SQIVND come from the germline V gene (reference sequence). This CDR3 contains 15 residues. The CDR3 nucleotides are TGTGCCAGTAGTATAAAGGACTGGTACCAAGAGACCCAGTACTTC. As protein: CASSIKDWYQETQYF.

The rearrangement links TRBV7-3 to TRBJ2-1, with 9 bases matching TRBD2. J was trimmed by 1 base and V by 1 base; bases with no gene match: 2. CDR3 length: 16 residues. CDR1 is SGHTA and CDR2 is FQGTGA in the germline V gene. The CDR3 DNA is TGTGCCAGCAGCTTAAGCGGGGGGGAATCCTACAATGAGCAGTTCTTC. Protein: CASSLSGGESYNEQFF. Together with reference TRBV7-3 and TRBJ2-1, the CDR3 gives the full variable domain: GAGVSQTPSNKVTEKGKYVELRCDPISGHTALYWYRQSLGQGPEFLIYFQGTGAADDSGLPNDRFFAVRPEGSVSTLKIQRTERGDSAVYLCASSLSGGESYNEQFFGPGTRLTVL.

This chain uses TRBV7-3 with TRBJ1-1, with unresolved D. The CDR3 covers 14 residues. Germline V gene sequence: CDR1 SGHTA, CDR2 FQGTGA. Between the trimmed V and J ends, which lost 4 bases and 1 base, there was a span of 10 bases. The CDR3 coding sequence is TGTGCCAGCAGCTCCCCCGGGAGGAACACTGAAGCTTTCTTT. As protein: CASSSPGRNTEAFF.

V usage is TRBV6-6 and J usage is TRBJ2-2; possible D gene TRBD2, 5 bases. V shed 7 bases and J shed 2 bases, with 8 bases lying between them. Germline V gene sequence: CDR1 MNHNY, CDR2 SVGAGI (reference sequence). The CDR3 is 13 residues long. This CDR3 reads CASKDSNTGELFF. The CDR3 bases are TGTGCCAGCAAGGACTCCAACACCGGGGAGCTGTTTTTT.

CDR3 sequence reads: CASSRTSGGDNEQFF. The CDR3 nucleotides are TGTGCCAGCAGCCGGACTAGCGGGGGGGACAATGAGCAGTTCTTC. V gene TRBV11-2 combines with J gene TRBJ2-1, with 15 nucleotides matching TRBD2. This CDR3 is 15 amino acids long. V was pared by 5 bases and J by 5 bases, with 1 base of the junction left unmatched. CDR1 is SGHAT and CDR2 is FQNNGV in the germline V gene.

In this sample, this clone turned up once. The chain has TRBV2 and TRBJ2-2; the D gene is possibly TRBD2 (5 bases). The CDR3 sequence is 14 residues long. CDR1 is SNHLY, CDR2 FYNNEI, per germline. V lost 6 bases, J lost 5 bases, and 13 bases lay in between. Here the CDR3 DNA reads TGTGCCAGCAGGGAGAGGGCGGTTACCGGGGAGCTGTTTTTT. Translating it yields CASRERAVTGELFF.

V gene TRBV27 combines with J gene TRBJ2-1, with 7 bases lining up with TRBD2. Per germline, CDR1 MNHEY and CDR2 SMNVEV (reference sequence). The CDR3 totals 15 residues. Germline trimming cut 3 bases from V and 9 bases from J; bases unmatched to any gene: 11. CDR3 sequence (DNA): TGTGCCAGCAGTTTTAATGGGCGGGAGAGGGTTGAGCAGTTCTTC. Translation gives CASSFNGRERVEQFF.

The chain uses TRBV7-9 and TRBJ2-3, with TRBD2 as a possible D gene (9 bases). V gave up 6 bases and J gave up 4 bases, with 26 bases separating them. This CDR3 contains 18 residues. Germline V gene sequence: CDR1 SEHNR, CDR2 FQNEAQ (reference sequence). The CDR3 loop is CASRFTGGSGRRADTQYF. The CDR3 bases are TGTGCCAGCAGATTTACAGGGGGGAGCGGGAGGCGCGCAGATACGCAGTATTTT.

This sequence joins TRBV3-1 (or the pseudogene TRBV3-2) and TRBJ1-4, with D maybe TRBD1 (6 bases). CDR3 length equals 15 residues. Germline CDR1 LGHDT, CDR2 YNNKEL (reference sequence). V was shortened by 4 bases and J by 4 bases, with 13 bases between the two germline ends. CDR3 region: CASSPKQGHNEKLFF. The DNA of the CDR3 is TGTGCCAGCAGCCCAAAACAGGGCCATAATGAAAAACTGTTTTTT.

V usage is TRBV24-1 and J usage is TRBJ2-5; TRBD2 aligns across 8 bases. Per the germline V gene, CDR1 is KGHDR and CDR2 is SFDVKD. With V trimmed by 2 bases and J by 4 bases, 5 bases remained unmatched. The CDR3 has 15 residues. CDR3 coding DNA: TGTGCCACCAGTGATTCCGGGGGGGCCAGAGAGACCCAGTACTTC. Translated: CATSDSGGARETQYF.

V usage is TRBV9 and J usage is TRBJ2-2; D unclear. The V gene's germline CDR1 is SGDLS and CDR2 YYNGEE. The CDR3 loop spans 16 amino acids. Trimming cost V 0 bases and J 0 bases, with 9 bases left between them. The CDR3 bases are TGTGCCAGCAGCGTAGACTCCCGCGCGAACACCGGGGAGCTGTTTTTT. It yields the protein CASSVDSRANTGELFF.

The chain combines TRBV6-2 or TRBV6-3 with TRBJ2-7; D may be TRBD1 (6 bases). The CDR3 covers 14 residues. Trimming left V 6 bases short and J 4 bases short, with 16 bases between. Germline loops: CDR1 MNHEY, CDR2 SVGEGT. In nucleotides, the CDR3 is TGTGCCAGCAGCAGAGATGGGGGCCATTACGAGCAGTACTTC. Translation gives CASSRDGGHYEQYF.

This chain joins TRBV7-3 and TRBJ2-5; a possible D gene is TRBD2 (6 bases). Germline values: CDR1 SGHTA, CDR2 FQGTGA. This CDR3 is 16 amino acids long. The V end was cut by 1 base, the J end by 2 bases, with 14 bases between. In DNA form, the CDR3 reads TGTGCCAGCAGCTTAAACGCGGGGTTTGGGCAAGAGACCCAGTACTTC. This sequence encodes CASSLNAGFGQETQYF.